This T cell receptor (beta chain) appears in the sequencing data of a study of T cell responses to AZD1222 COVID-19 vaccine. Whole-study results and caveats: Vaccine-associated CD4 TCRs spanned spike, dominant at 160-218 and 743-854. Clonal diversity may have been underestimated, and the donors were mostly white British, with more females than males.

This table comes from immunoSEQ multiplex PCR, and its TCRdb copy is limited to in-frame clones, with some not included. The data show 150,000 or so clones, around 92% seen once. V lost 2 bases and J 7 bases, leaving 14 bases between the germline ends. The CDR3 contains 14 residues. Germline V gene data show CDR1 as LGHDT and CDR2 as YNNKEL (reference sequence). As regards this clone: No antigen is known for it.

This sequence joins TRBV3-1 (or the pseudogene TRBV3-2) and TRBJ1-2, with a tentative D call TRBD1 (5 bases). This TCR was recovered from an adult who received the AZD1222 COVID-19 vaccine. This specimen consisted of peripheral blood, obtained 28 days after the second AZD1222 dose. The CDR3 spells CASSQRGPFVGYTF. The CDR3 DNA follows: TGTGCCAGCAGCCAAAGGGGTCCGTTCGTTGGCTACACCTTC.